The sequence of this T cell receptor beta chain was determined in a study of control samples from healthy donors and cancer patients. The CDR3 contains 14 residues. Germline loops: CDR1 SGHDT, CDR2 YYEEEE. V lost 0 bases and J 3 bases, leaving 9 bases between the germline ends. Libraries were prepared by immunoSEQ multiplex PCR; TCRdb keeps only in-frame clonotypes and omits some of them. This table has about 270,000 clones, approximately 80% appearing once. The specimen was PBMCs. This chain connects TRBV5-6 to TRBJ1-1, with D possibly matching TRBD1 (6 bases). The receptor's source is a woman aged 55-70 years with lung cancer. The CDR3 DNA follows: TGTGCCAGCAGCTTGGCGAGGGGGGACACTGAAGCTTTCTTT. It yields the protein CASSLARGDTEAFF.